Each of the 29 T cell receptor beta chains below was sequenced from the same sample in a study of blood T cells in healthy people across ages. A second PCR of 7 to 11 cycles used a sample-barcoded 5' primer and a J-beta primer mix. In TCRdb, the 5' RACE reads were re-called with MiXCR into one record per CDR3 protein. The repertoire holds 800,000 to 950,000 distinct CDR3 sequences, with about 44% as singletons. The sample taken for sequencing was blood. The origin of the receptors is a man aged 30 to 45 in good health.

The chain uses TRBV15 and TRBJ1-2; D is possibly TRBD1 (5 bases). CDR3 length: 14 amino acids. Trimming stripped 1 base from V and 0 bases from J, with 6 bases between. Germline V gene data show CDR1 as LNHNV and CDR2 as YYDKDF (reference sequence). The CDR3 coding sequence is TGTGCCACCAGCAGAGGACAGCCTAACTATGGCTACACCTTC. Translated: CATSRGQPNYGYTF.

The chain uses TRBV10-3 and TRBJ2-4, with 7 positions matching TRBD1. There are 14 residues in the CDR3. V was pared by 0 bases and J by 8 bases, with 4 bases of the junction left unmatched. Germline CDR1 reads ENHRY; CDR2 reads SYGVKD. The CDR3 loop reads CAISESPTGHIQYF. CDR3 sequence (DNA): TGTGCCATCAGTGAGTCCCCGACAGGGCACATTCAGTACTTC.

This chain joins TRBV6-5 and TRBJ1-2; D is undetermined. The CDR3 totals 14 residues. Per the germline V gene, CDR1 is MNHEY and CDR2 is SVGAGI. The ends were cut back, 6 bases at V and 2 bases at J, with 13 bases in the middle. Here the CDR3 reads CASRNIARNYGYTF. CDR3 nucleotides: TGTGCCAGCAGGAACATAGCGAGAAACTATGGCTACACCTTC.

The V call is TRBV19, the J call TRBJ2-5; D is possibly TRBD2 (5 bases). The CDR3 covers 13 residues. The germline CDR1 and CDR2 sequences are LNHDA and SQIVND (reference sequence). Trimming removed 1 base at V and 8 bases at J, with 11 bases between. This chain's CDR3 is CASSIGSGPTQYF. The DNA of the CDR3 is TGTGCCAGTAGTATAGGCAGCGGACCCACCCAGTACTTC.

Note on this clonotype: A much more abundant neighbour one base away suggests this may be a read error. The chain is built from TRBV10-3 and TRBJ2-1, with D perhaps TRBD2 (6 bases). CDR3 length equals 13 residues. Per the germline V gene, CDR1 is ENHRY and CDR2 is SYGVKD. With 3 bases removed from V and 10 bases from J, the gap between germline ends came to 13 bases. The CDR3 bases are TGTGCCATCAGTGAACGGGGGACCCACGAGCAGTTCTTC. It is translated as CAISERGTHEQFF.

This clonotype has only a few counts. This chain connects TRBV11-3 to TRBJ1-2, with D perhaps matching TRBD1 (6 bases). The CDR3 sequence is 17 residues long. Germline V gives CDR1 SGHNT, CDR2 YENEEA. The V end was cut by 4 bases, the J end by 6 bases, with 24 bases between. The CDR3 reads CASSSSAWGDNTDGYTF. CDR3 coding DNA: TGTGCCAGCAGCTCCTCTGCATGGGGGGACAATACGGATGGCTACACCTTC. Looking up the rest from reference TRBV11-3 and TRBJ1-2 gives the full variable domain: EAGVVQSPRYKIIEKKQPVAFWCNPISGHNTLYWYLQNLGQGPELLIRYENEEAVDDSQLPKDRFSAERLKGVDSTLKIQPAELGDSAVYLCASSSSAWGDNTDGYTFGSGTRLTVV.

Only a few counts were recorded for this clonotype. The V and J genes are TRBV29-1 and TRBJ2-1; 8 bases map to TRBD1. Germline CDR1 reads SQVTM; CDR2 reads ANQGSEA. V shed 7 bases and J 4 bases; nucleotides not matched to a gene: 12. The CDR3 contains 15 residues. CDR3 loop: CSASTGQGSYNEQFF. The DNA for the CDR3 is TGCAGCGCCTCCACCGGACAGGGCTCATACAATGAGCAGTTCTTC.

The V gene is TRBV12-3 or TRBV12-4, the J gene TRBJ1-4, with 10 nucleotides matching TRBD1. After removal of 5 bases from V and 0 bases from J, the junction contained 3 bases not matched to a gene. The length of the CDR3 is 16 residues. Here the CDR3 DNA reads TGTGCCAGCAGTGCGGACAGGGGGGCAACTAATGAAAAACTGTTTTTT. This gives the protein CASSADRGATNEKLFF.

The chain carries TRBV6-5 and TRBJ1-1; TRBD1 agrees at 9 bases. J was trimmed by 4 bases and V by 5 bases; bases with no gene match: 11. Germline V CDR1 and CDR2: MNHEY, SVGAGI. The CDR3 is 16 amino acids. The CDR3 bases are TGTGCCAGCAGTCCAAGGAGCCTACAGGGGGCCACTGAAGCTTTCTTT. This gives the protein CASSPRSLQGATEAFF.

The rearrangement uses TRBV9 and TRBJ1-1, with unresolved D. The CDR3 sequence is 16 residues long. V lost 0 bases, J lost 1 base, and 13 bases lay in between. CDR1 SGDLS and CDR2 YYNGEE come from the germline V gene. CDR3 sequence: CASSVGHARGNTEAFF. CDR3 in DNA: TGTGCCAGCAGCGTAGGACACGCAAGAGGGAACACTGAAGCTTTCTTT.

CDR3 coding DNA: TGCAGCGTTGTTCAGGGTGGAGATACGCAGTATTTT. It encodes CSVVQGGDTQYF. The V and J genes are TRBV29-1 and TRBJ2-3, with D possibly TRBD1 on 5 matching bases. CDR3 size: 12 residues. V was cut by 4 bases and J by 5 bases, with 10 bases left in between. The V gene's germline CDR1 is SQVTM and CDR2 ANQGSEA.

The gene calls are TRBV20-1 and TRBJ2-1; D remains unclear. The V end lost 2 bases, the J end lost 10 bases, and 15 bases lay between the germline ends. The germline gives CDR1 DFQATT, CDR2 SNEGSKA (reference sequence). The CDR3 runs 13 residues. The CDR3 DNA follows: TGCAGTGCTAGATCTGGCTTAGTTCAGGAGCAGTTCTTC. Translation gives CSARSGLVQEQFF.

The rearrangement uses TRBV12-3 or TRBV12-4 and TRBJ1-1; 12 bases agree with TRBD1. The CDR3 runs 18 residues. Trimming at V came to 6 bases and at J to 3 bases, leaving 14 bases not matched to a gene. The CDR3 reads CASSSLRDRGLSDTEAFF. CDR3 nucleotides: TGTGCCAGCAGCTCCCTCCGGGACAGGGGGCTGTCGGACACTGAAGCTTTCTTT.

This clonotype has just a few counts. The J gene is TRBJ2-3, the V gene TRBV6-6; 10 bases fit TRBD1. CDR1 is MNHNY and CDR2 is SVGAGI in the germline V gene (reference sequence). The CDR3 covers 16 residues. The ends lost 5 bases at V and 2 bases at J; junction bases unmatched: 7. DNA for the CDR3: TGTGCCAGCAGTCCGGGACAGGGGTTTATCACAGATACGCAGTATTTT. It is translated as CASSPGQGFITDTQYF.

The chain joins TRBV10-3 to TRBJ2-1; no clear D. V was pared by 2 bases and J by 6 bases, with 14 bases between. This CDR3 region has 15 residues. Germline V lookup: CDR1 ENHRY, CDR2 SYGVKD. The DNA for the CDR3 is TGTGCCATCAGTGAGGGGCAGGAGAAGATCAATGAGCAGTTCTTC. It translates to CAISEGQEKINEQFF.

This clonotype was seen more than once but under ten times. The chain uses TRBV24-1 and TRBJ2-3; TRBD1 aligns across 8 bases. From germline, CDR1 is KGHDR and CDR2 SFDVKD. Unmatched junction bases numbered 4, after V lost 2 bases and J lost 1 base. The CDR3 runs to 16 residues. The CDR3 is CATSDWGTGGTDTQYF. CDR3 bases: TGTGCCACCAGTGATTGGGGGACAGGCGGCACAGATACGCAGTATTTT.

Of note for this clonotype: The germline gene is not matched at one end of the junction; a read error may be the cause. This chain uses TRBV27 with TRBJ1-1; 7 bases align to TRBD1. CDR1 MNHEY and CDR2 SMNVEV come from the germline V gene (reference sequence). The CDR3 has 14 residues. The CDR3 sequence: CVSSSRGGNTEAFF. CDR3 DNA sequence: TGTGTCAGCAGTTCCAGGGGGGGGAACACTGAAGCTTTCTTT.

The chain employs TRBV11-2 and TRBJ2-7; no firm D call. The closer fit of TRBJ2-4 to the DNA end suggests the J call may be wrong. Germline loops: CDR1 SGHAT, CDR2 FQNNGV. This CDR3 comprises 11 residues. The CDR3 reads CASSRKNIQYF. The CDR3 DNA sequence: TGTGCCAGCAGCCGCAAGAACATTCAGTACTTC.

The chain has TRBV25-1 and TRBJ2-4, with 10 bases matching TRBD1. V lost 1 base and J lost 10; bases outside the gene matches: 7. There are 15 residues in the CDR3. In germline, CDR1 is MGHDK, CDR2 SYGVNS. Here the CDR3 reads CASSESGTGADIQYF. CDR3 bases: TGTGCCAGCAGTGAATCCGGGACAGGGGCCGATATTCAGTACTTC.

The V call is TRBV29-1, the J call TRBJ2-5, with 9 bases identical to TRBD1. Trimming took 4 bases from V and 5 from J; bases not matched to a gene: 5. This CDR3 is 13 amino acids long. Germline CDR1 is SQVTM and CDR2 is ANQGSEA. The CDR3 bases are TGCAGCGTTGGCCGGGACAGGGCTGAGACCCAGTACTTC. Encoded protein: CSVGRDRAETQYF.

There are many counts of this clonotype. In DNA, the CDR3 is TGTGCCAGCAGCTTAGAACAGGGCGGTGGACGCTACGAGCAGTACTTC. Its protein is CASSLEQGGGRYEQYF. The genes are TRBV11-3 and TRBJ2-7, with D perhaps matching TRBD1 (6 bases). With 0 bases removed from V and 3 bases from J, the gap between germline ends came to 15 bases. CDR3 length equals 16 residues. Per germline, CDR1 SGHNT and CDR2 YENEEA.

The rearrangement uses TRBV11-2 and TRBJ2-7, with D hard to call. V dropped 5 bases and J dropped 7 bases, with 15 bases sitting between them. This CDR3 contains 13 residues. Germline values: CDR1 SGHAT, CDR2 FQNNGV. The CDR3 DNA reads as TGTGCCAGCAGCCCACAAACCGGGTGGGAGCAGTACTTC. Translating gives CASSPQTGWEQYF.

This clonotype was detected only a few times. V is TRBV29-1 and J is TRBJ1-5; D gene ambiguous. The V end lost 3 bases, the J end lost 0 bases, and 6 bases lay between the germline ends. The CDR3 is 13 amino acids. Germline V gene sequence: CDR1 SQVTM, CDR2 ANQGSEA. The CDR3 DNA reads TGCAGCGTTGAGGAAAATAGCAATCAGCCCCAGCATTTT. Protein sequence: CSVEENSNQPQHF.

By share of the sample, this clonotype is medium-sized. The CDR3 spells CSAREGRDVSYEQYF. Here the CDR3 DNA reads TGCAGTGCTAGGGAGGGTCGGGACGTTTCCTACGAGCAGTACTTC. The chain links TRBV20-1 to TRBJ2-7; TRBD2 is a possible D gene (6 bases). CDR3 size: 15 residues. Germline V lookup: CDR1 DFQATT, CDR2 SNEGSKA (reference sequence). V lost 3 bases to trimming and J lost 1 base, with 16 bases between them.

V is TRBV12-3 or TRBV12-4 and J is TRBJ2-7; TRBD2 agrees at 8 bases. The end of the DNA aligns better with TRBJ2-5, so the J call may be wrong. The CDR3 consists of 19 residues. CDR3 in DNA: TGTGCCAGCAGTTTTAGAGGAGGCCTAGCGGGCCAATATTCGGGGACCCAGTACTTC. It translates to CASSFRGGLAGQYSGTQYF.

This chain links TRBV4-2 with TRBJ1-1; D not certain. This CDR3 has 14 amino acids. Germline V CDR1 and CDR2: LGHNA, YNFKEQ. V was cut by 1 base and J by 6 bases, with 12 bases left in between. The CDR3 DNA is TGTGCCAGCAGCCAAGGTTTCGGGAGACCTGAAGCTTTCTTT. Its translation is CASSQGFGRPEAFF.

This clonotype was found a few times. The chain combines TRBV20-1 with TRBJ2-5; weak D call: TRBD2 (7 bases). Deletions cut 6 bases from V and 5 bases from J, with 19 bases between. Germline CDR1 is DFQATT and CDR2 is SNEGSKA (reference sequence). This CDR3 has 14 amino acids. CDR3 in DNA: TGCAGTGCGCCGGACGCGGGGGCCGGGGAGACCCAGTACTTC. It specifies CSAPDAGAGETQYF.

As regards this clonotype: A read error is possible here, since a much larger clone lies one base away. The CDR3 loop is CATSVSGSSYEQYF. The CDR3 region has the DNA TGTGCCACCAGTGTAAGCGGGAGCTCCTACGAGCAGTACTTC. The chain couples TRBV24-1 to TRBJ2-7; 8 nucleotides align to TRBD2. Germline V gives CDR1 KGHDR, CDR2 SFDVKD. The CDR3 covers 14 residues. V dropped 5 bases and J dropped 0; count of bases not matched to a gene: 2.

The chain couples TRBV28 to TRBJ2-2; D remains ambiguous. The CDR3 totals 16 residues. The germline V gene encodes CDR1 MDHEN and CDR2 SYDVKM. Deletions cut 6 bases from V and 0 bases from J, with 14 bases between. The CDR3 DNA follows: TGTGCCAGCAGGGAATCGGTCGTATCGAACACCGGGGAGCTGTTTTTT. Translated, it gives CASRESVVSNTGELFF.